The clone carrying this TCR beta chain was detected ten times or more. Building the TCR beta libraries relied on iRepertoire HTBI primers, and CDR3 regions underwent Arm-PCR. TCRdb passed the multiplex PCR reads through MiXCR, listing each CDR3 protein once. This table has under 500,000 distinct CDR3 sequences, about 20% appearing once. Time point defined: persistent/refractory GD, antithyroid drugs over 5 years with positive TRAb. The TCR library used RNA extracted from PBMCs. Under American Thyroid Association guidelines, Graves' disease was diagnosed. The CDR3 consists of 12 residues. The V gene lost 5 bases and the J gene lost 3 bases, with 9 bases spanning the gap. Looked up from germline, CDR1 is SGDLS and CDR2 is YYNGEE. These data belong to a study of regulatory T cells in long-lasting Graves disease.

This receptor was identified in a female donor with Graves disease. The chain carries TRBV9 and TRBJ2-7; D gene ambiguous. Sample: peripheral blood mononuclear cells (PBMCs), taken when the disease was refractory, from a patient treated with antithyroid drugs. CDR3 DNA: TGTGCCAGCAGTGTTGACGGCTACGAGCAGTACTTC. This sequence encodes CASSVDGYEQYF.